This T cell receptor (beta chain) appears in the sequencing data of a study of blood T cell repertoires in COVID-19. The CDR3 length is 14 residues. After removal of 5 bases from V and 3 bases from J, the junction contained 4 bases not matched to a gene. Germline V gives CDR1 SGHVS, CDR2 FQNEAQ. Generated by immunoSEQ multiplex PCR, the TCRdb table keeps only in-frame clones and is missing some. The table shows over 150,000 clones, with around 85% occurring only once. Sequencing was performed on peripheral blood. This receptor was obtained from a man in his sixties with COVID-19, enrolled during active disease. The chain employs TRBV7-8 and TRBJ1-1; the match to TRBD1 covers 9 bases. CDR3 sequence (DNA): TGTGCCAGCAGCGGTAACAGGGGGCACACTGAAGCTTTCTTT. This gives the protein CASSGNRGHTEAFF.